This TCR beta chain appears in the sequencing data of a study of blood T cell repertoires in COVID-19. Study-level information: Acute and convalescent COVID-19 specimens originated in the United States, Italy and Spain. T cells, B-cell-depleted T cells, or PBMCs supplied cDNA or gDNA.

Generated by immunoSEQ multiplex PCR, the TCRdb table keeps only in-frame clones and is missing some. Of about 52,000 clones in the sample, around 82% are singletons; the top ten hold approximately 27%. The V and J ends lost 5 bases and 0 bases, in that order; junction bases with no gene match: 7. From germline, CDR1 is SGHVS and CDR2 FNYEAQ. This CDR3 has 16 amino acids. The chain combines TRBV7-6 with TRBJ2-3, with 8 bases lining up with TRBD2. The sequence came from a woman of 80 years or more with COVID-19, enrolled during active disease. Sequences were obtained from peripheral blood. CDR3 region: CASSLRTSSSTDTQYF. In nucleotides, the CDR3 is TGTGCCAGCAGCCTTCGGACTAGCTCAAGCACAGATACGCAGTATTTT.